A selection of T cell receptor beta chains follows, all from one sample in a study of neurological immune-mediated disorders. TCRdb recomputed calls from the 5' RACE reads with MiXCR, one row per CDR3 protein. The data show 55,000 to 80,000 distinct CDR3 sequences, 4.5% to 5.5% seen once. Sequenced material: PBMCs. All receptors derive from a woman in her 50s with multiple sclerosis. Each CDR3 is given without its conserved first and last residue. The order of the fields is J gene, V gene, CDR3 protein.

TRBJ2-5,TRBV3-1,ASSFFTGVETQY
TRBJ2-2,TRBV5-1,ASSSGTGALNTGELF
TRBJ2-5,TRBV5-1,ASSLAVSRETQY
TRBJ2-7,TRBV20-1,SARPPLAGGAAADEQY
TRBJ1-2,TRBV29-1,SVEQGAYGYT
TRBJ2-7,TRBV3-1,ASSQDPGQFYEQY
TRBJ1-4,TRBV12-3/TRBV12-4,ASRTGGGKLF
TRBJ1-6,TRBV15,ATSRDTSGPPLH
TRBJ2-5,TRBV5-6,ASSLLGRGQETQY
TRBJ2-6,TRBV18,ASSPYSSGANVLT
TRBJ2-4,TRBV10-1,ASSESRGVNIQY
TRBJ1-1,TRBV20-1,SVPKAGSDTEAF
TRBJ1-1,TRBV6-4,ASSTLPGVAEAF
TRBJ1-4,TRBV5-1,ASSLDGQGSNEKLF
TRBJ1-4,TRBV4-2,ASSHSRQSTNEKLF
TRBJ1-4,TRBV7-9,ASTNQWEKLF
TRBJ2-2,TRBV20-1,SARIQGNTGELF
TRBJ1-5,TRBV20-1,SASILKAQPQN
TRBJ2-7,TRBV5-1,ASSLAGQTYEQY
TRBJ2-5,TRBV9,ASSVSRDSQETQY
TRBJ1-2,TRBV5-1,ASSHGGDNYGYT
TRBJ2-6,TRBV4-3,ASSQGGGGGANVLT
TRBJ2-1,TRBV9,ASSVVTANEQF
TRBJ2-3,TRBV7-7,ASSLARGAGTDTQY
TRBJ2-6,TRBV20-1,SAGGSHRDSGANVLT
TRBJ1-4,TRBV5-6,ASSETAAGGEKLF
TRBJ2-3,TRBV5-5,ASSLESGNTDTQY
TRBJ2-2,TRBV4-3,ASSQERGPGELF
TRBJ2-3,TRBV5-1,ASSLTGWADTQY
TRBJ2-5,TRBV7-2,ASSRTKIQETQY
TRBJ2-7,TRBV6-2/TRBV6-3,ASTVNRAQGYYEQY
TRBJ1-6,TRBV7-9,ASSSSLERSYNSPLH
TRBJ2-3,TRBV2,ASKRDRGGPDTQY
TRBJ1-2,TRBV12-3/TRBV12-4,ASSRGPGTGSYGYT